This TCR beta chain is from a study of siplizumab effects on memory and regulatory T cells. Sequencing used immunoSEQ multiplex PCR; TCRdb keeps in-frame clones, though not all of them. The sample comprises some 99,000 clones, 92% of which are singletons, and approximately 0.75% rests with the top ten. Germline-derived CDR1 and CDR2 are MDHEN and SYDVKM. The CDR3 is 15 residues long. Germline trimming cut 3 bases from V and 4 bases from J; bases unmatched to any gene: 7. The sequence was collected from a human donor in good health. The V and J genes are TRBV28 and TRBJ2-3, with 7 nucleotides matching TRBD2. The sequenced sample consisted of Tregs sorted from blood. This chain's CDR3 is CASSFLGRIADTQYF. Written as DNA, the CDR3 is TGTGCCAGCAGTTTCCTCGGGAGGATCGCAGATACGCAGTATTTT.